A single sample gave rise to the 6 T cell receptor beta chains below, sequenced in a study of identical twins (dated by TCRdb to 2015 to 2016). The receptor library was made with 5' RACE. The sample was run on an Illumina HiSeq 2000. TCRdb trimmed the raw reads at Q25, called clones with MiXCR and kept productive beta chains. Rows matching on CDR3 protein sequence are summarized as one entry with the most common DNA and genes. This sample holds about 890,000 distinct CDR3 sequences; around 12% were observed only once. About 1.5% of the sample is in the top ten clones. This sample was shared with a second study, whose subject was yellow fever vaccine responses in identical twins.

Sequenced material: PBMCs. Source of these receptors: a young woman in good health.

V is TRBV10-3 and J is TRBJ2-7, with 9 bases matching TRBD2. Looked up from germline, CDR1 is ENHRY and CDR2 is SYGVKD. V was pared by 3 bases and J by 7 bases, with 10 bases of the junction left unmatched. The CDR3 has 15 residues. The CDR3 DNA is TGTGCCATCAGTGATTTAGGCGGGAGGGCCTCGGAGCAGTACTTC. It specifies CAISDLGGRASEQYF.

This clonotype was counted only a few times. J is TRBJ2-7 and V is TRBV28; possible D gene TRBD2, 5 bases. Per germline, CDR1 MDHEN and CDR2 SYDVKM. V gave up 4 bases and J gave up 3 bases, with 16 bases separating them. This CDR3 comprises 15 residues. CDR3 sequence: CASSSTGVRGYEQYF. In nucleotides, the CDR3 is TGTGCCAGCAGTTCCACCGGGGTCCGGGGCTACGAGCAGTACTTC.

The rearrangement uses TRBV12-3 or TRBV12-4 and TRBJ2-1; D unresolved. This CDR3 comprises 12 residues. V gave up 7 bases and J gave up 7 bases, with 11 bases separating them. For the CDR3, the DNA is TGTGCCAGCATTTCCCCTAGGAATGAGCAGTTCTTC. Protein: CASISPRNEQFF.

The chain has TRBV12-3 or TRBV12-4 and TRBJ2-7; D might be TRBD1 (5 bases). This CDR3 contains 17 residues. V was pared by 5 bases and J by 0 bases, with 20 bases between. CDR3: CASSTHRYSGVSYEQYF. For the CDR3, the DNA is TGTGCCAGCAGTACCCACAGGTATTCTGGCGTCTCCTACGAGCAGTACTTC.

This clonotype showed up many times. V usage is TRBV2 and J usage is TRBJ2-5, with a weak D call TRBD1 (6 bases). CDR1 and CDR2 from the germline V gene are SNHLY and FYNNEI. Trimming removed 11 bases from V and 3 bases from J, with 10 bases in between. The CDR3 has 11 amino acids. Written as DNA, the CDR3 is TGTGCCTCAAGGACAGAAGAGACCCAGTACTTC. It specifies CASRTEETQYF.

This clonotype has more than one count but fewer than ten. The chain joins TRBV15 to TRBJ2-5; D call uncertain. Germline CDR1 reads LNHNV; CDR2 reads YYDKDF (reference sequence). The germline V and J ends were trimmed by 1 base and 6 bases, with 9 bases remaining between them. The CDR3 contains 13 residues. The CDR3, as DNA: TGTGCCACCAGCAGAGGTCTAGAGAAGACCCAGTACTTC. The encoded protein is CATSRGLEKTQYF.